Below, 20 T cell receptor beta chains from the same sample are listed, as sequenced in a study of persistence of HIV-infected CD4 T cells. Their antigens remain unidentified. Sequencing used immunoSEQ version 4 in survey mode. The protocol was immunoSEQ multiplex PCR, while the TCRdb copy is restricted to in-frame clones and leaves out a portion. The sample consists of tens of thousands of clones, more than 75% of them appearing once. Cells were stimulated with overlapping HIV-1 Gag 15-mer peptides. Sorted nonresponding memory CD4+ T cells were CD40L-negative, CD69-negative, CD45RO-high. The sequences come from CD4+ T cells sorted from PBMCs after roughly 18-hour stimulation, collected from a patient who received antiretroviral therapy. These receptors all stem from an adult man with HIV who was CMV-seropositive.

This clone was counted only a few times. V and J are TRBV7-2 and TRBJ1-2, with unresolved D. The length of the CDR3 is 11 residues. The V end was cut by 5 bases, the J end by 5 bases, with 6 bases between. The germline V gene encodes CDR1 SGHTA and CDR2 FQGNSA. CDR3 residues: CASSQIYGYTF. Here the CDR3 DNA reads TGTGCCAGCAGCCAGATATATGGCTACACCTTC.

This clone was seen a handful of times. This chain joins TRBV4-1 and TRBJ2-1; TRBD1 or TRBD2 may be the D gene (5 bases each). V was shortened by 5 bases and J by 4 bases, with 18 bases between the two germline ends. The germline gives CDR1 MGHRA, CDR2 YSYEKL. There are 16 residues in the CDR3. The CDR3 spells CASSSTRQSGYNEQFF. The CDR3 coding sequence is TGCGCCAGCAGCTCAACCCGACAGAGCGGTTACAATGAGCAGTTCTTC.

The genes are TRBV2 and TRBJ1-4; a weak D match, TRBD1 (6 bases). Germline CDR1 reads SNHLY; CDR2 reads FYNNEI. The CDR3 contains 13 residues. V was clipped by 6 bases and J by 8 bases, with 13 bases between them. The CDR3, as DNA: TGTGCCAGCAGGAGGACAGTGGGGGAAAAACTGTTTTTT. Protein product: CASRRTVGEKLFF.

In its sample, this clone was seen once. This chain links TRBV7-2 with TRBJ2-7; TRBD1 matches 9 bases. V gave up 5 bases and J gave up 2 bases; unmatched junction bases: 7. This CDR3 has 15 amino acids. The germline V gene has CDR1 SGHTA and CDR2 FQGNSA. As DNA, the CDR3 is TGTGCCAGCAGCCCCGTAGGACAGGGGACCTACGAGCAGTACTTC. Encoded protein: CASSPVGQGTYEQYF.

The CDR3 nucleotides read TGTGCCAGCAGTTCTAAACAGTTTTATGGCTACACCTTC. The encoded protein is CASSSKQFYGYTF. V and J are TRBV28 and TRBJ1-2; no clear D. Per the germline V gene, CDR1 is MDHEN and CDR2 is SYDVKM. CDR3 size: 13 residues. Trimming pared 4 bases from V and 5 bases from J, leaving 11 bases between.

The chain joins TRBV5-1 to TRBJ2-2; D gene uncertain. The CDR3 has 12 residues. Germline-derived CDR1 and CDR2 are SGHRS and YFSETQ. V was trimmed by 2 bases and J by 5 bases, leaving 4 bases between them. The CDR3 here is CASSFRTGELFF. The DNA for the CDR3 is TGCGCCAGCAGCTTCAGGACCGGGGAGCTGTTTTTT.

This clone was seen a single time. CDR3: CASSQSGQETQYF. The CDR3 DNA follows: TGTGCCAGCAGCCAATCAGGGCAAGAGACCCAGTACTTC. The V and J genes are TRBV3-1 (or the pseudogene TRBV3-2) and TRBJ2-5, with a possible D match to TRBD1 (5 bases). Deletions cut 2 bases from V and 2 bases from J, with 6 bases between. Germline V gene data show CDR1 as LGHDT and CDR2 as YNNKEL (reference sequence). This CDR3 is 13 amino acids long.

This chain uses TRBV30 with TRBJ1-4; D call uncertain. V lost 1 base and J 14 bases, leaving 14 bases between the germline ends. Germline V gene lookup returns CDR1 GTSNPN and CDR2 SVGIG (reference sequence). The CDR3 sequence is 12 residues long. The chain's CDR3 is CAWSAPPRGLFF. For the CDR3, the DNA is TGTGCCTGGAGTGCCCCCCCCCGAGGGCTGTTTTTT.

The CDR3 DNA follows: TGCAGCGTTTTAGGGGGTGCTAACTATGGCTACACCTTC. Its protein product is CSVLGGANYGYTF. J is TRBJ1-2 and V is TRBV29-1; D might be TRBD1 (6 bases). Trimming took 5 bases from V and 0 from J, leaving 10 bases between them. Germline V gene data show CDR1 as SQVTM and CDR2 as ANQGSEA. The length of the CDR3 is 13 residues.

This chain links TRBV5-5 with TRBJ2-6; 7 nucleotides line up with TRBD1. V shed 4 bases, J shed 2 bases, and the junction held 6 bases outside the gene matches. The CDR3 covers 16 residues. The germline V gene encodes CDR1 SGHKS and CDR2 YYEKEE (reference sequence). The DNA for the CDR3 is TGTGCCAGCAGCCCAGAAGACAGGGCTGGGGCCAACGTCCTGACTTTC. Its protein product is CASSPEDRAGANVLTF. The full variable domain, with the rest looked up from reference TRBV5-5 and TRBJ2-6, is DAGVTQSPTHLIKTRGQQVTLRCSPISGHKSVSWYQQVLGQGPQFIFQYYEKEERGRGNFPDRFSARQFPNYSSELNVNALLLGDSALYLCASSPEDRAGANVLTFGAGSRLTVL.

The rearrangement uses TRBV2 and TRBJ2-2; a possible D gene is TRBD2 (5 bases). The germline V and J ends were trimmed by 4 bases and 5 bases, with 11 bases remaining between them. Per germline, CDR1 SNHLY and CDR2 FYNNEI. The CDR3 consists of 14 residues. Written as DNA, the CDR3 is TGTGCCAGCAGTGTCAACAAGCGGACCGGGGAGCTGTTTTTT. This translates into CASSVNKRTGELFF.

This clone was observed once. The chain recombines TRBV10-3 with TRBJ2-7, with 13 positions matching TRBD2. Germline lookup yields CDR1 ENHRY and CDR2 SYGVKD. V gave up 3 bases and J gave up 4 bases; unmatched junction bases: 9. The CDR3 length is 17 residues. Here the CDR3 reads CAISEKPGLAGPYEQYF. The CDR3 bases are TGTGCCATCAGTGAAAAACCGGGACTAGCGGGACCTTACGAGCAGTACTTC.

This clone turned up a few times. The chain employs TRBV4-1 and TRBJ2-7, with 10 bases identical to TRBD2. From germline, CDR1 is MGHRA and CDR2 YSYEKL. The CDR3 is 16 amino acids. The J segment lost 4 bases and the V segment lost 0 bases, leaving 6 bases of the junction unmatched. The CDR3 sequence is CASSQDLEREGYEQYF. CDR3 coding DNA: TGCGCCAGCAGCCAAGATCTGGAGCGGGAGGGGTACGAGCAGTACTTC.

The chain links TRBV6-2 or TRBV6-3 to TRBJ2-5; possible D gene TRBD2, 6 bases. Germline CDR1 MNHEY, CDR2 SVGEGT. Trimming took off 0 bases at V and 2 bases at J, with 28 bases between the two ends. The CDR3 is 21 residues long. The CDR3 DNA is TGTGCCAGCAGTTACTCGTCCCTTCCCGGGAGATTCCGGCTTCTGCAAGAGACCCAGTACTTC. Amino acids: CASSYSSLPGRFRLLQETQYF.

Note on this clone: The same CDR3 is also encoded by other DNA sequences in this sample. The chain has TRBV9 and TRBJ2-5; D is undetermined. The CDR3 is 13 amino acids. Germline V CDR1 and CDR2: SGDLS, YYNGEE. The V end was cut by 0 bases, the J end by 3 bases, with 6 bases between. The CDR3 nucleotides are TGTGCCAGCAGCGTAGCTCGCGAAGAGACCCAGTACTTC. It codes for CASSVAREETQYF. Based on the CDR3 plus reference TRBV9 and TRBJ2-5, the full variable domain is DSGVTQTPKHLITATGQRVTLRCSPRSGDLSVYWYQQSLDQGLQFLIQYYNGEERAKGNILERFSAQQFPDLHSELNLSSLELGDSALYFCASSVAREETQYFGPGTRLLVL.

There are many counts of this clone. Other nucleotide sequences from this sample produce the same CDR3. The chain links TRBV3-1 (or the pseudogene TRBV3-2) to TRBJ2-7; D is ambiguous. The germline V gene encodes CDR1 LGHDT and CDR2 YNNKEL (reference sequence). Trimming pared 4 bases from V and 3 bases from J, leaving 4 bases between. The CDR3 loop spans 11 amino acids. CDR3 coding DNA: TGTGCCAGCAGCCTCAACTACGAGCAGTACTTC. This codes for CASSLNYEQYF.

The genes are TRBV19 and TRBJ1-1; a weak D match, TRBD1 (6 bases). CDR1 and CDR2 (germline): LNHDA, SQIVND (reference sequence). This CDR3 spans 17 amino acids. V was pared by 5 bases and J by 1 base, with 20 bases between. CDR3: CASSPWGGVRSNTEAFF. The CDR3 DNA follows: TGTGCCAGTAGTCCCTGGGGGGGCGTTCGATCGAACACTGAAGCTTTCTTT.

This clone has just one count. This chain joins TRBV10-3 and TRBJ1-2, with 9 bases identical to TRBD1. The germline gives CDR1 ENHRY, CDR2 SYGVKD. The V segment lost 2 bases and the J segment 8 bases; nucleotides outside the gene matches: 9. This CDR3 has 15 residues. CDR3 coding DNA: TGTGCCATCAGTGAGCCTTGGGACAGGGAGATGGGCTACACCTTC. This gives the protein CAISEPWDREMGYTF.

This clone was observed a single time. The chain joins TRBV6-1 to TRBJ1-3, with no clear D. Germline-derived CDR1 and CDR2 are MNHNS and SASEGT. V lost 0 bases and J 9 bases, leaving 6 bases between the germline ends. CDR3 length: 12 residues. The CDR3 here is CASSEALGTIYF. DNA for the CDR3: TGTGCCAGCAGTGAAGCGCTCGGCACCATATATTTT.

In its sample, this clone is medium-sized. The gene calls are TRBV27 and TRBJ1-6; D gene ambiguous. The germline V gene encodes CDR1 MNHEY and CDR2 SMNVEV (reference sequence). The CDR3 length is 17 residues. The V end lost 2 bases, the J end lost 0 bases, and 11 bases lay between the germline ends. The CDR3 DNA sequence: TGTGCCAGCAGTTTAGGGCAGACGAGCTCCTATAATTCACCCCTCCACTTT. It codes for CASSLGQTSSYNSPLHF.